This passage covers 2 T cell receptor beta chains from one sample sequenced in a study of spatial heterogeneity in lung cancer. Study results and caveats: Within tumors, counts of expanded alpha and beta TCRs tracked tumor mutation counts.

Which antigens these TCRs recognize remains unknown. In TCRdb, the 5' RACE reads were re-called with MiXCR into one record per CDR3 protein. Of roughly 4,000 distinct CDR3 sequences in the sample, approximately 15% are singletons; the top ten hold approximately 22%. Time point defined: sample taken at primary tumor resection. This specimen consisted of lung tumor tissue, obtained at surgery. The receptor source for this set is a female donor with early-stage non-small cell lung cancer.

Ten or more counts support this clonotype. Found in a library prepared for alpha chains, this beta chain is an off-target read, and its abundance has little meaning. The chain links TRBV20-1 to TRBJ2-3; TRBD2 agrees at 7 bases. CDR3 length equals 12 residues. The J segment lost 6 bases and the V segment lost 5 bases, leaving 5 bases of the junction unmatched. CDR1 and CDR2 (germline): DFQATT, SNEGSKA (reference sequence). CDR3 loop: CSAVGRGDTQYF. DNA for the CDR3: TGCAGTGCTGTCGGGCGGGGGGATACGCAGTATTTT.

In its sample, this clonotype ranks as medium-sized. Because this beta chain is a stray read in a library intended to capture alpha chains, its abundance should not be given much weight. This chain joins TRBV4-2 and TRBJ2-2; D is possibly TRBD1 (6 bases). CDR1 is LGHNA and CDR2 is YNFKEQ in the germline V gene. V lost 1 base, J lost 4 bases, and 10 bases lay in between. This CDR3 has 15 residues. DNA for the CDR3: TGTGCCAGCAGCCAAGTGTTAGGGGGCACCGGGGAGCTGTTTTTT. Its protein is CASSQVLGGTGELFF.